This T cell receptor beta chain emerged from a study of post-analysis software for immune sequencing data. Across the study: Multiple sclerosis in the patients followed relapsing-remitting, secondary progressive and progressive-relapsing courses. Study-wide points: Multiple sclerosis patients had significantly lower normalized Chao1 diversity than controls. Pronounced co-clustering by F measure was evident among identically batched samples. Controls had lower frequencies than patients of four or five TRBV segments, which included TRBV5-6, TRBV5-1 and TRBV20-1.

Unique molecular identifiers featured in each of the TCR beta cDNA libraries. Input populations of about 0.95 to 11 million T cells gave rise to 500,000 or so cDNA molecules. MiXCR was run by TCRdb on the PCR reads, yielding one entry per CDR3 protein. The repertoire holds approximately 730,000 distinct CDR3 sequences, with 25% to 30% as singletons. In the case of this clonotype: Its antigen is not identified.

Germline loops: CDR1 SGHTA, CDR2 FQGNSA. CDR3 length equals 15 residues. V was pared by 4 bases and J by 7 bases, with 13 bases of the junction left unmatched. The chain carries TRBV7-2 and TRBJ2-7, with 7 bases that match TRBD1. The TCR comes from a girl aged 10-17 years with multiple sclerosis. Sequencing was done on a sample of blood. The CDR3 reads CASSSQGQRYNEQYF. The DNA of the CDR3 is TGTGCCAGCAGCTCCCAGGGACAGAGATACAATGAGCAGTACTTC. Full variable domain (remainder filled in from reference TRBV7-2 and TRBJ2-7): GAGVSQSPSNKVTEKGKDVELRCDPISGHTALYWYRQSLGQGLEFLIYFQGNSAPDKSGLPSDRFSAERTGGSVSTLTIQRTQQEDSAVYLCASSSQGQRYNEQYFGPGTRLTVT.